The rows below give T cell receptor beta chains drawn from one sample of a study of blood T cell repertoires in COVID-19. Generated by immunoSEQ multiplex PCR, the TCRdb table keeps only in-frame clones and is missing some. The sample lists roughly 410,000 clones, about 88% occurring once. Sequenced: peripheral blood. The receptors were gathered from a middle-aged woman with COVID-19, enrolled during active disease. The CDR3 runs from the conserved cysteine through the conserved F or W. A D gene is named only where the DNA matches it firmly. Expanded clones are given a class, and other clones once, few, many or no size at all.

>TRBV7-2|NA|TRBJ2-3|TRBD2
CASSFWTSGSFTDTQYF
TGTGCCAGCAGCTTTTGGACTAGCGGTAGTTTCACAGATACGCAGTATTTT
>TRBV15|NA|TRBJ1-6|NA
CATSRALVEYSPLHF
TGTGCCACCAGCAGAGCATTGGTAGAGTATTCACCCCTCCACTTT
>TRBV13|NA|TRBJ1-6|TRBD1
CASSWGPQGGDSPLHF
TGTGCCAGCAGCTGGGGGCCCCAGGGGGGCGATTCACCCCTCCACTTT
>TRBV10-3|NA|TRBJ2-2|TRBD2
CAIRQGGGANTGELFF
TGTGCCATCAGGCAGGGCGGGGGGGCGAACACCGGGGAGCTGTTTTTT
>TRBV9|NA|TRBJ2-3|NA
CASSVVLAGNTDTQYF
TGTGCCAGCAGCGTAGTACTGGCGGGGAACACAGATACGCAGTATTTT
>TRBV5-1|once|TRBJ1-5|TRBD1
CASSLGTGVGIDQPQHF
TGCGCCAGCAGCTTGGGGACAGGGGTGGGTATTGATCAGCCCCAGCATTTT
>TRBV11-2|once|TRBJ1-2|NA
CASSQRTVNPYGYTF
TGTGCCAGCAGCCAGAGGACAGTCAATCCCTATGGCTACACCTTC
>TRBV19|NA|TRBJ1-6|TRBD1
CASSIRAGQVQVSPLHF
TGTGCCAGTAGTATTCGAGCGGGACAGGTGCAGGTATCACCCCTCCACTTT
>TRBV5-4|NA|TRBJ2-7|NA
CASSPRVRPRSSYEQYF
TGTGCCAGCAGCCCACGGGTTCGCCCCCGGAGCTCCTACGAGCAGTACTTC
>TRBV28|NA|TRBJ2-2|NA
CASSRTGREELFF
TGTGCCAGCAGCCGGACAGGGAGGGAGGAGCTGTTTTTT
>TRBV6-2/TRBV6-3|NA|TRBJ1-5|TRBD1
CASSYSRTGFLPNQPQHF
TGTGCCAGCAGTTACTCCCGGACAGGCTTTTTACCTAATCAGCCCCAGCATTTT
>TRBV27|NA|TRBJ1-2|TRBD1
CASSLSLQGRNYGYTF
TGTGCCAGCAGTTTATCTTTACAGGGGCGGAACTATGGCTACACCTTC
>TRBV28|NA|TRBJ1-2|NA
CASSSQLRNYGYTF
TGTGCCAGCAGTTCTCAACTGCGTAACTATGGCTACACCTTC
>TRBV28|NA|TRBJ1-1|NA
CASSPGGPGTEAFF
TGTGCCAGCAGCCCTGGGGGCCCGGGCACTGAAGCTTTCTTT
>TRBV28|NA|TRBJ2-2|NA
CASSLWGATPRTGELFF
TGTGCCAGCAGTTTATGGGGGGCGACCCCCAGGACCGGGGAGCTGTTTTTT
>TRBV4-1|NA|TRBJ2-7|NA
CASSQGQDSSYEQYF
TGCGCCAGCAGCCAAGGACAGGACAGCTCCTACGAGCAGTACTTC
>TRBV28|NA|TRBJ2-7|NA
CASSTGLDYEQYF
TGTGCCAGCAGCACGGGACTCGACTACGAGCAGTACTTC
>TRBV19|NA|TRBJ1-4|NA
CASSIGGVSGKLFF
TGTGCCAGTAGTATAGGGGGTGTCAGCGGAAAACTGTTTTTT
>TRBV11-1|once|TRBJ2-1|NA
CASSLAGGQRNEQFF
TGTGCCAGCAGCTTAGCAGGGGGTCAGAGGAATGAGCAGTTCTTC